This TCR beta chain was retrieved from a study of cytomegalovirus exposure and HLA in healthy donors. Study-wide findings and caveats: There were 160 or so TCR beta chains listed as cytomegalovirus-associated. In a later analysis, HLA-C alleles had the fewest associated TCRs, DRB1 alleles the most.

Primers for the PCR totalled 60 Vbeta and 13 Jbeta. Measured with immunoSEQ multiplex PCR; TCRdb has only the in-frame clones, and not every one. The data show about 150,000 clones, with around 68% seen just once and 2.1% held by the top ten. V lost 5 bases and J 3 bases, leaving 9 bases between the germline ends. CDR1 SGHNT and CDR2 YENEEA come from the germline V gene. The CDR3 totals 13 residues. In regard to this clone: Its target is unknown. Other DNA sequences of this sample code for an identical CDR3.

This clonotype was sampled from a man younger than 45 in good health and CMV-seronegative. This chain joins TRBV11-3 and TRBJ2-3, with TRBD2 as a possible D gene (5 bases). The source material was PBMCs. The CDR3 reads CASSPRGTDTQYF. CDR3 coding DNA: TGTGCCAGCAGCCCCCGGGGAACAGATACGCAGTATTTT.